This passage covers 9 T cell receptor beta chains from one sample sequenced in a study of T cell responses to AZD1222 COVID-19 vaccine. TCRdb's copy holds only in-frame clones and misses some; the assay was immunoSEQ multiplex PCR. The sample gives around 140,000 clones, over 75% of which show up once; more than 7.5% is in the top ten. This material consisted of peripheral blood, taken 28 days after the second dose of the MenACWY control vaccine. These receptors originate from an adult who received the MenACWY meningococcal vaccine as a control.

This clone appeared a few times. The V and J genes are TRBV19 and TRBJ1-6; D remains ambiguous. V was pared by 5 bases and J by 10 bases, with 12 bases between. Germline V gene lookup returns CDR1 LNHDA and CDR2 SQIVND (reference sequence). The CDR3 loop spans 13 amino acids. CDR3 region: CASSPFPLSPLHF. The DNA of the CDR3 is TGTGCCAGTAGTCCGTTCCCCCTATCACCCCTCCACTTT. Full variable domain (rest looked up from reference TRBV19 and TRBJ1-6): DGGITQSPKYLFRKEGQNVTLSCEQNLNHDAMYWYRQDPGQGLRLIYYSQIVNDFQKGDIAEGYSVSREKKESFPLTVTSAQKNPTAFYLCASSPFPLSPLHFGNGTRLTVT.

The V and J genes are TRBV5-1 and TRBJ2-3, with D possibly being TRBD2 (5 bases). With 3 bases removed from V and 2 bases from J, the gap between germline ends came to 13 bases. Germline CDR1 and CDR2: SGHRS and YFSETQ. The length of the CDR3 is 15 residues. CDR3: CASSSALASTDTQYF. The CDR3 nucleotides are TGCGCCAGCAGCTCTGCCTTAGCGTCCACAGATACGCAGTATTTT.

The CDR3, as DNA: TGTGCCTGGAGCACCGGACTGATGAACACTGAAGCTTTCTTT. As protein: CAWSTGLMNTEAFF. V usage is TRBV30 and J usage is TRBJ1-1; no definite D call. CDR1 and CDR2 (germline): GTSNPN, SVGIG (reference sequence). V dropped 3 bases and J dropped 0 bases, with 11 bases sitting between them. CDR3 length equals 14 residues.

CDR3 sequence reads: CASRERGQAFF. The CDR3 coding sequence is TGTGCCAGCAGGGAAAGGGGTCAGGCTTTCTTT. The chain couples TRBV12-3 or TRBV12-4 to TRBJ1-1, with D possibly TRBD1 on 5 matching bases. The V and J ends lost 6 bases and 11 bases respectively, with 13 bases between them. CDR3 length equals 11 residues.

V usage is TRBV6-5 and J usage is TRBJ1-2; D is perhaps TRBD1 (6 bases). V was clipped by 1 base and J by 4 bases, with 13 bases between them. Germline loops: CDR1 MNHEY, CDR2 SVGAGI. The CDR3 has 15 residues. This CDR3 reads CASSYFEDRVYGYTF. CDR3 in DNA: TGTGCCAGCAGTTACTTCGAGGACAGAGTCTATGGCTACACCTTC.

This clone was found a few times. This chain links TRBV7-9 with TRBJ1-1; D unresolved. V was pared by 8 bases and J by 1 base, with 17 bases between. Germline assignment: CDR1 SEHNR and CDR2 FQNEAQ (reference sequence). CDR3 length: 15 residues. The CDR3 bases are TGTGCCAGCTCAAATCAGAGAACTGGGAACACTGAAGCTTTCTTT. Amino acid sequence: CASSNQRTGNTEAFF.

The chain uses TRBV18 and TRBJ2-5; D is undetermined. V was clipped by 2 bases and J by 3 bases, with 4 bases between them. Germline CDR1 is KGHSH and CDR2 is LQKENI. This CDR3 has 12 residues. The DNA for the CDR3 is TGTGCCAGCTCACCATTTAAAGAGACCCAGTACTTC. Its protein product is CASSPFKETQYF.

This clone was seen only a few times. CDR3 nucleotide sequence: TGTGCCAGCAGTGGACTAGCGGGGTCCTCCAAGCAGTACGTC. Translated: CASSGLAGSSKQYV. This chain uses TRBV28 with TRBJ2-7; the match to TRBD2 covers 12 bases. Losses at the gene ends were 5 bases for V and 8 bases for J; bases not matched to a gene: 7. This CDR3 contains 14 residues. Looked up from germline, CDR1 is MDHEN and CDR2 is SYDVKM.

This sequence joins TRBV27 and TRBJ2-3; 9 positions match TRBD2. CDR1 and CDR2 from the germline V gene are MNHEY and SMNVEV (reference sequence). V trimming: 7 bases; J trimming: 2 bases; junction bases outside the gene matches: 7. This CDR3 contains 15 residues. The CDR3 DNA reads TGTGCCAGCACTCGCGCGGGGGGGTACACAGATACGCAGTATTTT. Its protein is CASTRAGGYTDTQYF.